This TCR beta chain was retrieved from a study of cytomegalovirus exposure and HLA in healthy donors. Background on the study: The same platform was used for the 120 or so validation repertoires as for the roughly 670 first-cohort repertoires, as reported in a later analysis. The study, taken as a whole, reports: Cytomegalovirus association was listed for 150 or so TCR beta chains. Most observed TCR sequences were rare, whereas some public TCRs were detected in many donors.

Method: immunoSEQ multiplex PCR; TCRdb's copy keeps in-frame clones and lacks some. The table records around 150,000 clones, 85% to 90% of them present only once. There are 14 residues in the CDR3. Germline CDR1 SNHLY, CDR2 FYNNEI. J was trimmed by 2 bases and V by 7 bases; bases with no gene match: 6. A word on this clone: Its cognate antigen is unknown.

Sequencing was carried out using PBMCs. The gene calls are TRBV2 and TRBJ2-3; 7 nucleotides align to TRBD2. This clonotype was obtained from a woman aged 25 to 39 in good health and CMV-seronegative. DNA for the CDR3: TGTGCCAGCAATGGCGGGAGAGCCACAGATACGCAGTATTTT. Residues: CASNGGRATDTQYF.